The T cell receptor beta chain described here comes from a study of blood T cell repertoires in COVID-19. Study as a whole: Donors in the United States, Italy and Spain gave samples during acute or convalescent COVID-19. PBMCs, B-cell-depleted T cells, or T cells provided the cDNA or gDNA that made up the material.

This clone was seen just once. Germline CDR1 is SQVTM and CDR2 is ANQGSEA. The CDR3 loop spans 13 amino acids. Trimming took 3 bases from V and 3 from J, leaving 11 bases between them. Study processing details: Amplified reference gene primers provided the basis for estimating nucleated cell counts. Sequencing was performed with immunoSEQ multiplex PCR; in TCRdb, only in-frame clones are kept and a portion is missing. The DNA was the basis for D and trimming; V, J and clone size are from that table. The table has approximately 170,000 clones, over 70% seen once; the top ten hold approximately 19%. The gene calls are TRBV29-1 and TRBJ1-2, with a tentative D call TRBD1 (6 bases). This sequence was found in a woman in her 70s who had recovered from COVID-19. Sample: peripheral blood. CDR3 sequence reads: CSVEGGTYYGYTF. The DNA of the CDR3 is TGCAGCGTTGAGGGAGGGACATACTATGGCTACACCTTC.